This T cell receptor (beta chain) was identified in a study of CD8+CD57+ T cells in acquired aplastic anemia. Germline V CDR1 and CDR2: SNHLY, FYNNEI. This CDR3 is 14 amino acids long. The trim removed 7 bases at V and 0 bases at J, leaving 4 bases unmatched. Comments on this clonotype: As yet, its antigen is unknown.

General study results and limits: Between patients and controls, about 30 CD8+ CDR3 sequences were found in common.

Profiles of TCR beta VDJ and CDR3 were generated from a genomic DNA template. TCRdb independently ran MiXCR on the reads; one entry per CDR3 protein. The sample carries under 200,000 distinct CDR3 sequences, roughly 43% recorded once. Sequencing involved patients with CD8+CD57+ cell expansion previously shown by flow cytometry. Severe acquired aplastic anemia affected all patients. The sequenced material came from sorted CD4+, CD8+, or CD8+CD57+ T cells (not recorded which) from PBMCs. The genes are TRBV2 and TRBJ2-7; 9 nucleotides line up with TRBD1. This sequence originates from a human donor with aplastic anemia. CDR3 residues: CASKGDRVSYEQYF. In nucleotides, the CDR3 is TGTGCCAGCAAGGGGGACAGGGTCTCCTACGAGCAGTACTTC. The whole variable domain, filled in from reference TRBV2 and TRBJ2-7, reads EPEVTQTPSHQVTQMGQEVILRCVPISNHLYFYWYRQILGQKVEFLVSFYNNEISEKSEIFDDQFSVERPDGSNFTLKIRSTKLEDSAMYFCASKGDRVSYEQYFGPGTRLTVT.